Here is one T cell receptor (beta chain) with its context. A multiplex PCR was run with 60 Vbeta primers and 13 Jbeta primers. Using immunoSEQ multiplex PCR, the repertoire was profiled, and TCRdb retains in-frame clones only, with some absent. The data contain 130,000 or so clones, approximately 82% of them singletons. This record belongs to a study of cytomegalovirus exposure and HLA in healthy donors. Trimming removed 3 bases from V and 1 base from J; junction bases left unmatched: 4. This CDR3 is built from 15 residues. The germline CDR1 and CDR2 sequences are SGHRS and YFSETQ. The receptor comes from a woman aged 40 to 50 in good health and CMV-seronegative. This chain joins TRBV5-1 and TRBJ2-3, with 8 bases fitting TRBD2. Sequenced sample: PBMCs. DNA for the CDR3: TGCGCCAGCAGCTACGCAGCGGGGGGCACAGATACGCAGTATTTT. Translated: CASSYAAGGTDTQYF.